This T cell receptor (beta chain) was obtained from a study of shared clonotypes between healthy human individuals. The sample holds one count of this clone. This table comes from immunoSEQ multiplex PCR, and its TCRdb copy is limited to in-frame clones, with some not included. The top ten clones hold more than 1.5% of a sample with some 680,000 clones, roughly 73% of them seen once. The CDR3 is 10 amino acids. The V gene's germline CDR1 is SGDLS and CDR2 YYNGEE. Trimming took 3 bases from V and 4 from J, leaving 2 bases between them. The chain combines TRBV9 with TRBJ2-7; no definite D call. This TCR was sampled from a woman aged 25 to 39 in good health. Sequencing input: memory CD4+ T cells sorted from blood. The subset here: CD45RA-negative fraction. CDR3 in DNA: TGTGCCAGCAGCGGGTACGAGCAGTACTTC. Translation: CASSGYEQYF.